Listed below are T cell receptor beta chains from one sample, sequenced in a study of radiotherapy plus CTLA-4 blockade in lung cancer. The protocol was immunoSEQ multiplex PCR, while the TCRdb copy is restricted to in-frame clones and leaves out a portion. The data contain some 90,000 clones, approximately 83% of them singletons. This material consisted of peripheral blood, taken from a patient treated with radiotherapy plus ipilimumab. These TCRs come from a human donor with non-small cell lung cancer who had a partial response to radiotherapy plus ipilimumab. CDR3s include the opening cysteine and the closing phenylalanine or tryptophan. The D gene is left open where the match is weak. Clone size, where shown, is once, few, many, or a class for clones that have expanded.

abundance: .
v_gene: TRBV6-6
d_gene: .
j_gene: TRBJ2-7
CDR3aa: CASSTGPYEQYF
CDR3nt: TGTGCCAGCAGTACGGGTCCCTACGAGCAGTACTTC

abundance: .
v_gene: TRBV28
d_gene: .
j_gene: TRBJ1-4
CDR3aa: CASSQEGSTNEKLFF
CDR3nt: TGTGCCAGCAGCCAAGAGGGTTCGACTAATGAAAAACTGTTTTTT

abundance: .
v_gene: TRBV5-1
d_gene: .
j_gene: TRBJ2-3
CDR3aa: CASSLQGRLSDTQYF
CDR3nt: TGCGCCAGCAGCTTACAGGGGAGGTTGTCAGATACGCAGTATTTT

abundance: .
v_gene: TRBV19
d_gene: TRBD1
j_gene: TRBJ2-4
CDR3aa: CASSIGGAGGQLAKNIQYF
CDR3nt: TGTGCCAGTAGTATTGGTGGGGCAGGGGGTCAGCTAGCCAAAAACATTCAGTACTTC

abundance: .
v_gene: TRBV4-2
d_gene: TRBD2
j_gene: TRBJ2-5
CDR3aa: CASSQEGVAGGRETQYF
CDR3nt: TGTGCCAGCAGCCAAGAAGGGGTAGCGGGAGGGAGAGAGACCCAGTACTTC

abundance: once
v_gene: TRBV18
d_gene: .
j_gene: TRBJ2-5
CDR3aa: CASSPGSLETQYF
CDR3nt: TGTGCCAGCTCACCAGGTAGCTTGGAGACCCAGTACTTC

abundance: .
v_gene: TRBV5-1
d_gene: .
j_gene: TRBJ1-6
CDR3aa: CASSLGKLNGSPLHF
CDR3nt: TGCGCCAGCAGCTTGGGTAAACTAAATGGTTCACCCCTCCACTTT

abundance: .
v_gene: TRBV30
d_gene: .
j_gene: TRBJ1-4
CDR3aa: CAWSGGPNEKLFF
CDR3nt: TGTGCCTGGAGTGGAGGGCCTAATGAAAAACTGTTTTTT

abundance: .
v_gene: TRBV10-1
d_gene: .
j_gene: TRBJ2-4
CDR3aa: CASSGRQGNIQYF
CDR3nt: TGCGCCAGCAGTGGACGTCAGGGAAACATTCAGTACTTC

abundance: .
v_gene: TRBV30
d_gene: .
j_gene: TRBJ2-1
CDR3aa: CAWSPRNTQFF
CDR3nt: TGTGCCTGGAGCCCTAGGAATACCCAGTTCTTC

abundance: .
v_gene: TRBV4-1
d_gene: .
j_gene: TRBJ2-5
CDR3aa: CASSPPSGKGGETQYF
CDR3nt: TGCGCCAGCAGCCCGCCCAGCGGGAAGGGGGGAGAGACCCAGTACTTC

abundance: .
v_gene: TRBV30
d_gene: .
j_gene: TRBJ1-2
CDR3aa: CAWNTGTGYTF
CDR3nt: TGTGCCTGGAACACAGGGACTGGCTACACCTTC

abundance: .
v_gene: TRBV7-9
d_gene: .
j_gene: TRBJ1-1
CDR3aa: CASSLVVGVTEAFF
CDR3nt: TGTGCCAGCAGCTTAGTGGTCGGGGTTACTGAAGCTTTCTTT

abundance: .
v_gene: TRBV7-2
d_gene: .
j_gene: TRBJ2-1
CDR3aa: CASSLATAPYNEQFF
CDR3nt: TGTGCCAGCAGCTTAGCCACAGCACCTTACAATGAGCAGTTCTTC

abundance: .
v_gene: TRBV9
d_gene: .
j_gene: TRBJ2-2
CDR3aa: CASTRALNTGELFF
CDR3nt: TGTGCCAGTACCAGGGCGCTTAACACCGGGGAGCTGTTTTTT

abundance: .
v_gene: TRBV18
d_gene: .
j_gene: TRBJ1-2
CDR3aa: CASSPQGTPYGYTF
CDR3nt: TGTGCCAGCTCACCCCAGGGGACGCCATATGGCTACACCTTC

abundance: .
v_gene: TRBV15
d_gene: .
j_gene: TRBJ2-2
CDR3aa: CATSKQGGKNTGELFF
CDR3nt: TGTGCCACCAGCAAGCAGGGCGGGAAAAACACCGGGGAGCTGTTTTTT

abundance: .
v_gene: TRBV19
d_gene: .
j_gene: TRBJ1-2
CDR3aa: CASSTGKGDLYGYTF
CDR3nt: TGTGCCAGTAGTACGGGGAAGGGGGACCTCTATGGCTACACCTTC

abundance: .
v_gene: TRBV5-4
d_gene: TRBD2
j_gene: TRBJ2-1
CDR3aa: CASSPGTSDYNEQFF
CDR3nt: TGTGCCAGCAGTCCCGGGACTAGCGACTACAATGAGCAGTTCTTC

abundance: .
v_gene: TRBV7-2
d_gene: .
j_gene: TRBJ1-5
CDR3aa: CASSPGGSNQPQHF
CDR3nt: TGTGCCAGCAGCCCCGGGGGTAGCAATCAGCCCCAGCATTTT

abundance: .
v_gene: TRBV4-2
d_gene: .
j_gene: TRBJ2-3
CDR3aa: CASSQGSGPSTDTQYF
CDR3nt: TGTGCCAGCAGCCAAGGTTCAGGGCCCAGCACAGATACGCAGTATTTT

abundance: .
v_gene: TRBV6-1
d_gene: .
j_gene: TRBJ1-5
CDR3aa: CASGDKSKNQPQHF
CDR3nt: TGTGCCAGCGGGGACAAGAGCAAAAATCAGCCCCAGCATTTT

abundance: .
v_gene: TRBV6-4
d_gene: .
j_gene: TRBJ2-5
CDR3aa: CASSRQRRSPQETQYF
CDR3nt: TGTGCCAGCTCCCGGCAAAGGCGGAGCCCGCAAGAGACCCAGTACTTC

abundance: .
v_gene: TRBV5-6
d_gene: TRBD1
j_gene: TRBJ2-1
CDR3aa: CASSTGTGAYNEQFF
CDR3nt: TGTGCCAGCAGTACCGGGACAGGGGCCTACAATGAGCAGTTCTTC

abundance: .
v_gene: TRBV25-1
d_gene: TRBD2
j_gene: TRBJ2-7
CDR3aa: CASGLAGGYNEQYF
CDR3nt: TGTGCCAGCGGACTAGCGGGAGGTTACAACGAGCAGTACTTC

abundance: once
v_gene: TRBV19
d_gene: TRBD1
j_gene: TRBJ1-1
CDR3aa: CASTRTGANTEAFF
CDR3nt: TGTGCCAGTACCCGTACAGGGGCGAACACTGAAGCTTTCTTT

abundance: once
v_gene: TRBV4-1
d_gene: .
j_gene: TRBJ1-5
CDR3aa: CASSREGGADNQPQHF
CDR3nt: TGCGCCAGCAGCCGCGAAGGAGGCGCGGACAATCAGCCCCAGCATTTT

abundance: once
v_gene: TRBV4-1
d_gene: .
j_gene: TRBJ1-5
CDR3aa: CASSPQMVGDKQPQHF
CDR3nt: TGCGCCAGCAGCCCCCAGATGGTAGGGGATAAACAGCCCCAGCATTTT

abundance: once
v_gene: TRBV28
d_gene: TRBD1
j_gene: TRBJ1-5
CDR3aa: CASSLSWRLTGGSNQPQHF
CDR3nt: TGTGCCAGCAGTTTATCGTGGAGGTTGACAGGGGGCAGCAATCAGCCCCAGCATTTT

abundance: .
v_gene: TRBV14
d_gene: TRBD1
j_gene: TRBJ2-4
CDR3aa: CASSPRTGIGGIQYF
CDR3nt: TGTGCCAGCAGCCCGCGGACAGGGATTGGAGGCATTCAGTACTTC

abundance: .
v_gene: TRBV27
d_gene: TRBD1
j_gene: TRBJ2-5
CDR3aa: CASGRDSPGETQYF
CDR3nt: TGTGCCAGCGGTAGGGACAGTCCCGGAGAGACCCAGTACTTC

abundance: .
v_gene: TRBV19
d_gene: TRBD1
j_gene: TRBJ1-5
CDR3aa: CASTPGQGRQPQHF
CDR3nt: TGTGCCAGTACCCCGGGACAGGGACGGCAGCCCCAGCATTTT

abundance: few
v_gene: TRBV10-3
d_gene: TRBD1
j_gene: TRBJ1-5
CDR3aa: CAIGQGVELNQPQHF
CDR3nt: TGTGCCATCGGACAGGGCGTAGAGTTGAATCAGCCCCAGCATTTT

abundance: .
v_gene: TRBV27
d_gene: .
j_gene: TRBJ2-1
CDR3aa: CASSLFLAGGEQFF
CDR3nt: TGTGCCAGCAGCTTATTTTTGGCTGGAGGTGAGCAGTTCTTC

abundance: .
v_gene: TRBV28
d_gene: TRBD1
j_gene: TRBJ1-5
CDR3aa: CASTTGQVSSSNQPQHF
CDR3nt: TGTGCCAGCACTACCGGACAGGTATCGTCTAGCAATCAGCCCCAGCATTTT

abundance: .
v_gene: TRBV7-2
d_gene: .
j_gene: TRBJ1-2
CDR3aa: CASSLTREGDYGYTF
CDR3nt: TGTGCCAGCAGCTTAACCCGCGAGGGCGACTATGGCTACACCTTC